This TCR beta chain was sequenced for a study of T cell clonotyping in hematopoietic cell transplantation. TCRdb's table, derived via immunoSEQ multiplex PCR, lists solely in-frame clones and lacks some. The repertoire consists of 30,000 to 45,000 clones, with around nine tenths occurring once and the leading ten covering approximately 2%. In regard to this clone: Its specificity is unknown.

Findings of the study overall: At the given depth, recipient repertoires were over 97% de novo clonotypes. After transplant, recipient diversity fell while pathologically expanded clonotypes grew through day 180. Cells were unsorted, so CD4 and CD8 contributions were not separated.

Sequencing was performed on peripheral blood mononuclear cells. The sequence was obtained from a woman between 40 and 50 years old in good health. Some clones in this sample may be carry-over from other donors' samples.

The CDR3 sequence is CAWSVAGATGNTIYF. DNA for the CDR3: TGTGCCTGGAGTGTAGCAGGGGCAACTGGAAACACCATATATTTT. The V and J genes are TRBV30 and TRBJ1-3; the D gene is possibly TRBD1 (6 bases). This CDR3 has 15 amino acids. The V end lost 0 bases, the J end lost 2 bases, and 11 bases lay between the germline ends. The germline V gene encodes CDR1 GTSNPN and CDR2 SVGIG (reference sequence).